Shown below are 25 T cell receptor beta chains from a single sample sequenced in a study of blood T cell repertoires in COVID-19. Data came from immunoSEQ multiplex PCR; TCRdb stores just in-frame clones and leaves some out. The sample carries about 180,000 clones, around 83% recorded once. The sequenced material came from peripheral blood. Receptors originate from a human donor in a cohort sampled during active COVID-19.

This chain joins TRBV7-9 and TRBJ2-3; 7 bases are shared with TRBD1. J was trimmed by 3 bases and V by 2 bases; bases with no gene match: 14. This CDR3 contains 18 residues. The germline V gene has CDR1 SEHNR and CDR2 FQNEAQ (reference sequence). CDR3 DNA: TGTGCCAGCAGCTTAAGGGGGCCGGCGCCCCAGGCGACAGATACGCAGTATTTT. Translating it yields CASSLRGPAPQATDTQYF. Complete variable domain (other parts from reference TRBV7-9 and TRBJ2-3): DTGVSQNPRHKITKRGQNVTFRCDPISEHNRLYWYRQTLGQGPEFLTYFQNEAQLEKSRLLSDRFSAERPKGSFSTLEIQRTEQGDSAMYLCASSLRGPAPQATDTQYFGPGTRLTVL.

This sequence joins TRBV28 and TRBJ2-3, with a possible D match to TRBD2 (7 bases). The CDR3 runs to 15 residues. Germline V gene sequence: CDR1 MDHEN, CDR2 SYDVKM. The V end lost 4 bases, the J end lost 0 bases, and 11 bases lay between the germline ends. CDR3 in amino acids: CASSSGGGSTDTQYF. The DNA of the CDR3 is TGTGCCAGCAGTTCGGGCGGGGGCAGCACAGATACGCAGTATTTT.

V usage is TRBV7-9 and J usage is TRBJ2-7; tentative D call: TRBD1 (6 bases). Germline V lookup: CDR1 SEHNR, CDR2 FQNEAQ (reference sequence). Between the trimmed V and J ends, which lost 1 base and 5 bases, there was a span of 21 bases. CDR3 size: 17 residues. CDR3 bases: TGTGCCAGCAGCTTAGAGGGGGTGGGGACCGCTTTAGACGAGCAGTACTTC. Protein sequence: CASSLEGVGTALDEQYF.

The chain recombines TRBV3-1 (or the pseudogene TRBV3-2) with TRBJ2-7; D call uncertain. V was clipped by 1 base and J by 1 base, with 8 bases between them. The CDR3 is 14 residues long. Germline-derived CDR1 and CDR2 are LGHDT and YNNKEL (reference sequence). In DNA form, the CDR3 reads TGTGCCAGCAGCCAAGTTGCCGGGTCCTACGAGCAGTACTTC. Translated, it gives CASSQVAGSYEQYF.

This clone was detected only a few times. This chain links TRBV6-1 with TRBJ1-6, with unresolved D. Trimming stripped 3 bases from V and 0 bases from J, with 12 bases between. The CDR3 is made up of 17 amino acids. The germline CDR1 and CDR2 sequences are MNHNS and SASEGT. The CDR3 DNA sequence: TGTGCCAGCAGTGAGTTGACGGGGAGCTCCTATAATTCACCCCTCCACTTT. Protein sequence: CASSELTGSSYNSPLHF.

V gene TRBV3-1 (or the pseudogene TRBV3-2) combines with J gene TRBJ2-7; 8 bases line up with TRBD2. V shed 1 base and J 3 bases; nucleotides not matched to a gene: 8. Germline CDR1 is LGHDT and CDR2 is YNNKEL (reference sequence). The CDR3 consists of 16 residues. CDR3 DNA: TGTGCCAGCAGCCAAGCCTCTAGCGGGTTCTACTACGAGCAGTACTTC. It yields the protein CASSQASSGFYYEQYF.

The rearrangement links TRBV3-1 (or the pseudogene TRBV3-2) to TRBJ2-7; TRBD2 agrees at 8 bases. Per germline, CDR1 LGHDT and CDR2 YNNKEL (reference sequence). This CDR3 contains 16 residues. The ends lost 4 bases at V and 1 base at J; junction bases unmatched: 9. CDR3 region: CASSRGGLAGSYEQYF. DNA for the CDR3: TGTGCCAGCAGCCGAGGGGGGTTAGCGGGATCCTACGAGCAGTACTTC.

V is TRBV3-1 (or the pseudogene TRBV3-2) and J is TRBJ2-7, with TRBD2 identical over 7 bases. There are 14 residues in the CDR3. Germline CDR1 is LGHDT and CDR2 is YNNKEL (reference sequence). The V gene end was trimmed by 3 bases and the J gene end by 5 bases; junction bases not matched to a gene: 7. CDR3 amino acids: CASSQGPRGDEQYF. CDR3 in DNA: TGTGCCAGCAGCCAGGGACCTCGGGGGGACGAGCAGTACTTC.

This rearrangement joins TRBV6-5 to TRBJ1-2; D unclear. Trimming removed 2 bases at V and 0 bases at J, with 7 bases between. This CDR3 has 14 amino acids. Germline lookup yields CDR1 MNHEY and CDR2 SVGAGI. The CDR3 DNA reads as TGTGCCAGCAGTTACAGAGGGACTAACTATGGCTACACCTTC. This sequence encodes CASSYRGTNYGYTF.

The chain uses TRBV3-1 (or the pseudogene TRBV3-2) and TRBJ2-2, with D hard to call. Trimming took off 1 base at V and 3 bases at J, with 15 bases between the two ends. There are 17 residues in the CDR3. The germline V gene encodes CDR1 LGHDT and CDR2 YNNKEL (reference sequence). CDR3 DNA sequence: TGTGCCAGCAGCCAAGCGCGGCAGCCCGTATACACCGGGGAGCTGTTTTTT. Translating it yields CASSQARQPVYTGELFF.

V and J are TRBV3-1 (or the pseudogene TRBV3-2) and TRBJ1-4, with D possibly matching TRBD1 (6 bases). Trimming stripped 3 bases from V and 4 bases from J, with 12 bases between. CDR3 size: 15 residues. CDR1 and CDR2 (germline): LGHDT, YNNKEL (reference sequence). The CDR3 bases are TGTGCCAGCAGCCAGGCGACAGGATTTAATGAAAAACTGTTTTTT. It encodes CASSQATGFNEKLFF.

The chain combines TRBV5-8 with TRBJ1-1, with 9 nucleotides matching TRBD1. The germline gives CDR1 SGHTS, CDR2 YDEGEE. The CDR3 has 14 residues. J was trimmed by 2 bases and V by 6 bases; bases with no gene match: 5. The CDR3 DNA reads TGTGCCAGCAAGGGGACAGGGAGCAACACTGAAGCTTTCTTT. Protein: CASKGTGSNTEAFF.

This clone was picked up a small number of times. The chain couples TRBV24-1 to TRBJ1-5; 7 bases are a match to TRBD1. CDR3 size: 16 residues. The germline V gene encodes CDR1 KGHDR and CDR2 SFDVKD. The ends lost 2 bases at V and 5 bases at J; junction bases unmatched: 8. The CDR3 reads CATSDSQQGQDQPQHF. DNA for the CDR3: TGTGCCACCAGTGATTCCCAACAGGGGCAGGATCAGCCCCAGCATTTT.

The rearrangement uses TRBV6-4 and TRBJ2-3, with TRBD2 matching over 10 bases. Per germline, CDR1 MRHNA and CDR2 SNTAGT. V gave up 9 bases and J gave up 6 bases; unmatched junction bases: 6. CDR3 length: 13 amino acids. In nucleotides, the CDR3 is TGTGCCAGTCTAGCGGGAGTTTACGATACGCAGTATTTT. Its protein product is CASLAGVYDTQYF.

The chain couples TRBV11-2 to TRBJ1-3, with TRBD1 matching over 9 bases. The V segment lost 3 bases and the J segment 16 bases; nucleotides outside the gene matches: 7. The CDR3 has 12 residues. Germline V CDR1 and CDR2: SGHAT, FQNNGV. CDR3: CASSLQRTGVYF. CDR3 sequence (DNA): TGTGCCAGCAGCTTGCAGAGGACAGGGGTTTATTTT.

This rearrangement joins TRBV27 to TRBJ2-6, with TRBD1 matching 7 bases. Trimming took 3 bases from V and 4 from J; bases not matched to a gene: 15. From germline, CDR1 is MNHEY and CDR2 SMNVEV (reference sequence). The CDR3 has 19 residues. CDR3 sequence: CASSLQGVAALWGANVLTF. The CDR3, as DNA: TGTGCCAGCAGTTTGCAGGGGGTTGCGGCTCTCTGGGGGGCCAACGTCCTGACTTTC. Combining the CDR3 with reference TRBV27 and TRBJ2-6 gives the whole variable domain EAQVTQNPRYLITVTGKKLTVTCSQNMNHEYMSWYRQDPGLGLRQIYYSMNVEVTDKGDVPEGYKVSRKEKRNFPLILESPSPNQTSLYFCASSLQGVAALWGANVLTFGAGSRLTVL.

The chain links TRBV9 to TRBJ2-5, with D possibly matching TRBD1 (6 bases). Trimming took off 0 bases at V and 3 bases at J, with 9 bases between the two ends. Germline values: CDR1 SGDLS, CDR2 YYNGEE. The CDR3 is 14 residues long. The DNA for the CDR3 is TGTGCCAGCAGCGTAGCCCAGGGGAAAGAGACCCAGTACTTC. It encodes CASSVAQGKETQYF.

This clone showed up just once. The gene calls are TRBV9 and TRBJ1-3, with unresolved D. In germline, CDR1 is SGDLS, CDR2 YYNGEE. Deletions cut 4 bases from V and 0 bases from J, with 8 bases between. The CDR3 consists of 14 residues. The CDR3 DNA reads as TGTGCCAGCAGCTCCCTTAGCTCTGGAAACACCATATATTTT. It specifies CASSSLSSGNTIYF.

This clone was found a few times. In the same sample, other DNA sequences code for this CDR3. V and J are TRBV7-2 and TRBJ2-5; TRBD2 agrees at 7 bases. Germline V lookup: CDR1 SGHTA, CDR2 FQGNSA. The CDR3 consists of 14 residues. J was trimmed by 5 bases and V by 2 bases; bases with no gene match: 5. The CDR3: CASSLNSGRETQYF. DNA for the CDR3: TGTGCCAGCAGCTTAAACTCCGGGAGGGAGACCCAGTACTTC.

The rearrangement uses TRBV2 and TRBJ2-1; 9 positions match TRBD1. V shed 7 bases, J shed 3 bases, and the junction held 4 bases outside the gene matches. CDR1 and CDR2 (germline): SNHLY, FYNNEI. This CDR3 has 14 amino acids. CDR3 region: CASTGTGFYNEQFF. In DNA, the CDR3 is TGTGCCAGCACCGGGACAGGGTTCTACAATGAGCAGTTCTTC.

The V call is TRBV9, the J call TRBJ1-4; 9 bases are shared with TRBD1. CDR3 length equals 15 residues. Germline V lookup: CDR1 SGDLS, CDR2 YYNGEE. Losses at the gene ends were 1 base for V and 7 bases for J; bases not matched to a gene: 5. The DNA of the CDR3 is TGTGCCAGCAGCGTAACAGGGGGCGCAGTTGAAAAACTGTTTTTT. Encoded protein: CASSVTGGAVEKLFF.

The chain carries TRBV7-2 and TRBJ1-3; D ambiguous. The CDR3 is 15 amino acids. The germline V and J ends were trimmed by 1 base and 0 bases, with 7 bases remaining between them. Germline values: CDR1 SGHTA, CDR2 FQGNSA. The CDR3 region is CASSLVFGSGNTIYF. CDR3 in DNA: TGTGCCAGCAGCTTAGTATTCGGCTCTGGAAACACCATATATTTT.

V gene TRBV29-1 combines with J gene TRBJ1-4, with D possibly TRBD1 on 5 matching bases. The CDR3 spans 13 residues. Germline V gene sequence: CDR1 SQVTM, CDR2 ANQGSEA. V gave up 6 bases and J gave up 7 bases, with 15 bases separating them. The chain's CDR3 is CSVLGREGEKLFF. The CDR3 DNA reads TGCAGCGTCTTGGGCAGGGAGGGTGAAAAACTGTTTTTT.

CDR3 in DNA: TGTGCCAGCAGCCCCGAGGGGGGGCCCAGCTTGAACACTGAAGCTTTCTTT. It encodes CASSPEGGPSLNTEAFF. This chain connects TRBV3-1 (or the pseudogene TRBV3-2) to TRBJ1-1; D possibly corresponds to TRBD1 (6 bases). The germline V gene encodes CDR1 LGHDT and CDR2 YNNKEL (reference sequence). Deletions cut 4 bases from V and 0 bases from J, with 18 bases between. The CDR3 totals 17 residues.

This chain uses TRBV19 with TRBJ2-7; 13 positions match TRBD2. The CDR3 spans 17 residues. Germline V gene data show CDR1 as LNHDA and CDR2 as SQIVND (reference sequence). V lost 5 bases, J lost 0 bases, and 7 bases stayed unmatched. The CDR3 region is CASSEGTSGTPSYEQYF. In nucleotides, the CDR3 is TGTGCCAGTAGTGAGGGGACTAGCGGGACCCCCTCCTACGAGCAGTACTTC. Using reference TRBV19 and TRBJ2-7 for the parts outside the CDR3, the full variable domain is DGGITQSPKYLFRKEGQNVTLSCEQNLNHDAMYWYRQDPGQGLRLIYYSQIVNDFQKGDIAEGYSVSREKKESFPLTVTSAQKNPTAFYLCASSEGTSGTPSYEQYFGPGTRLTVT.